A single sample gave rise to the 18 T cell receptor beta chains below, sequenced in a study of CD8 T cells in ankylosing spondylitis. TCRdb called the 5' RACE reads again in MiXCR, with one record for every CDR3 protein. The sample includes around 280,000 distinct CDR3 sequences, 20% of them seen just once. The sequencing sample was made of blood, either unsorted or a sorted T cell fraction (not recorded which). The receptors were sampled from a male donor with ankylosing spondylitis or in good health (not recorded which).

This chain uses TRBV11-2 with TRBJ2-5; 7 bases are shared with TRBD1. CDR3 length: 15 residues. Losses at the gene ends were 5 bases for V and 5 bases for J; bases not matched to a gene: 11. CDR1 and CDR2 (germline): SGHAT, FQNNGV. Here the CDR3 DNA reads TGTGCCAGCAGCCCAACGGGACAGTTAGGCGAGACCCAGTACTTC. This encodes CASSPTGQLGETQYF.

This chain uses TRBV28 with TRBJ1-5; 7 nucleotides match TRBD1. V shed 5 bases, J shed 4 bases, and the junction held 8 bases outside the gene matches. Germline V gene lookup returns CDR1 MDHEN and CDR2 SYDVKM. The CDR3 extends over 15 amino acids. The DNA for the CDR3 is TGTGCCAGCAGTCCGGGACAGAGGTGGAATCAGCCCCAGCATTTT. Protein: CASSPGQRWNQPQHF.

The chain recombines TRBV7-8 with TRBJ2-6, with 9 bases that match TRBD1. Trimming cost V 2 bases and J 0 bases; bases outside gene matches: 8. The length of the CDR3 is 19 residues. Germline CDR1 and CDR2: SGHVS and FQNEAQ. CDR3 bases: TGTGCCAGCAGCTTACGACCGGGACAGGGCCCCTCTGGGGCCAACGTCCTGACTTTC. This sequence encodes CASSLRPGQGPSGANVLTF.

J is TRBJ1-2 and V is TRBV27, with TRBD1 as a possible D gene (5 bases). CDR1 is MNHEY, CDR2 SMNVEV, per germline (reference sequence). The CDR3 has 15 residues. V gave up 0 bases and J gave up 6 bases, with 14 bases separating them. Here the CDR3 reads CASSLSAGIGDGYTF. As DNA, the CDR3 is TGTGCCAGCAGTTTATCCGCCGGCATAGGGGATGGCTACACCTTC.

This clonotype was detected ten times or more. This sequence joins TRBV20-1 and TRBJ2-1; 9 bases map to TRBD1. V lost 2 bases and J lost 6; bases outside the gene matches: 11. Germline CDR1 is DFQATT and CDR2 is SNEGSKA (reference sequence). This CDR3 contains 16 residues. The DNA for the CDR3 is TGCAGTGCTAGACCCCCGACGGGACAGGGTACCAATGAGCAGTTCTTC. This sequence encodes CSARPPTGQGTNEQFF.

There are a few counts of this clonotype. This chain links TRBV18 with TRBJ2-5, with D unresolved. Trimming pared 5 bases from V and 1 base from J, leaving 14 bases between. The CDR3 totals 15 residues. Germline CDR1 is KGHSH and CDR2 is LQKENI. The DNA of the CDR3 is TGTGCCAGCTCAGGCGGCGGAGCTGGCCAAGAGACCCAGTACTTC. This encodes CASSGGGAGQETQYF. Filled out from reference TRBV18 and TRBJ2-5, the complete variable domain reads NAGVMQNPRHLVRRRGQEARLRCSPMKGHSHVYWYRQLPEEGLKFMVYLQKENIIDESGMPKERFSAEFPKEGPSILRIQQVVRGDSAAYFCASSGGGAGQETQYFGPGTRLLVL.

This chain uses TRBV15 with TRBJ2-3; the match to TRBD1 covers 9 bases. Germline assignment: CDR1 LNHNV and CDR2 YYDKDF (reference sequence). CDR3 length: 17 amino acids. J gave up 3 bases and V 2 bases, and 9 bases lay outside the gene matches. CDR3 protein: CATSRTIRDRETDTQYF. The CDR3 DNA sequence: TGTGCCACCAGCAGAACAATCCGGGACAGGGAAACAGATACGCAGTATTTT.

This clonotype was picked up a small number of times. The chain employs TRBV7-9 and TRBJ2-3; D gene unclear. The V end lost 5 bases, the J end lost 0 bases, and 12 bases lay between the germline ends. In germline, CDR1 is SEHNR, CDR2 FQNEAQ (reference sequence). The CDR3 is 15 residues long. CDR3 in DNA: TGTGCCAGCAGCCACCCGGTGGTTAGCACAGATACGCAGTATTTT. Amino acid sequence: CASSHPVVSTDTQYF.

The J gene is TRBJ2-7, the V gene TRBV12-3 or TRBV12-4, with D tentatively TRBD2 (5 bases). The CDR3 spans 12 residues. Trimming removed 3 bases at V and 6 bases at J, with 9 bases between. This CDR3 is CASSFTSGEQYV. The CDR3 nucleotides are TGTGCCAGCAGTTTCACGAGCGGCGAGCAGTACGTC.

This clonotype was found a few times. The CDR3, as DNA: TGCGCCAGCAGCCAAGATCCGAGCGGGGCGAACACCGGGGAGCTGTTTTTT. It encodes CASSQDPSGANTGELFF. The chain has TRBV4-1 and TRBJ2-2, with 7 nucleotides matching TRBD2. V gave up 0 bases and J gave up 0 bases; unmatched junction bases: 4. Germline-derived CDR1 and CDR2 are MGHRA and YSYEKL. This CDR3 has 17 residues.

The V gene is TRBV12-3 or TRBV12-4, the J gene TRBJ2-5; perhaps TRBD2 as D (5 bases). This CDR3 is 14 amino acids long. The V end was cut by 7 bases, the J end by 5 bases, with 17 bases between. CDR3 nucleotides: TGTGCCAGCAAAAATGAAGGTAGCGAGGAGACCCAGTACTTC. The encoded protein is CASKNEGSEETQYF.

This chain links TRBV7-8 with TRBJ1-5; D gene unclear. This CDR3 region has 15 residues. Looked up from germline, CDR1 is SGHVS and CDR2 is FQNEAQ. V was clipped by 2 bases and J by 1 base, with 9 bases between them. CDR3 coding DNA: TGTGCCAGCAGCTTATCCTTCGGGAGCAATCAGCCCCAGCATTTT. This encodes CASSLSFGSNQPQHF.

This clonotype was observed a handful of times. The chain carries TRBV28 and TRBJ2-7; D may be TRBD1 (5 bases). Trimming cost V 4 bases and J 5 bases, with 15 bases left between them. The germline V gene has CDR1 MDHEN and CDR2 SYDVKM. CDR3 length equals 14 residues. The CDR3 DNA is TGTGCCAGCAGTTCTGCGCAGGGCTTTAACGAGCAGTACGTC. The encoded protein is CASSSAQGFNEQYV.

CDR3 nucleotide sequence: TGTGCCAGCTCACCACAGGGGTCTGGGTCCCCTGGCTACACCTTC. Translation gives CASSPQGSGSPGYTF. V and J are TRBV18 and TRBJ1-2, with D possibly TRBD1 on 5 matching bases. CDR3 length: 15 residues. The V gene's germline CDR1 is KGHSH and CDR2 LQKENI. Trimming shortened V by 1 base and J by 7 bases, and 16 bases separated the two germline ends.

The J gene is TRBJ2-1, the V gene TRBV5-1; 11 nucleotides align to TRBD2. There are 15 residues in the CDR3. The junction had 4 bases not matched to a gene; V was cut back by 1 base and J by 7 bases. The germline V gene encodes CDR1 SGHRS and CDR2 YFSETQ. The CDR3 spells CASSLILAGENEQFF. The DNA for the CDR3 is TGCGCCAGCAGCTTGATACTAGCGGGAGAAAATGAGCAGTTCTTC.

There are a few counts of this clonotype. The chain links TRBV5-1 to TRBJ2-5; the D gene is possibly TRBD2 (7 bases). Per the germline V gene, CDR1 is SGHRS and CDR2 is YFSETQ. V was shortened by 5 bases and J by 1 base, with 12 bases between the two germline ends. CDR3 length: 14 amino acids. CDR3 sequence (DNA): TGCGCCAGCAGTGAAGGGGGGGGCCAAGAGACCCAGTACTTC. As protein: CASSEGGGQETQYF. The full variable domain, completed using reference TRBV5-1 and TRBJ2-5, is KAGVTQTPRYLIKTRGQQVTLSCSPISGHRSVSWYQQTPGQGLQFLFEYFSETQRNKGNFPGRFSGRQFSNSRSEMNVSTLELGDSALYLCASSEGGGQETQYFGPGTRLLVL.

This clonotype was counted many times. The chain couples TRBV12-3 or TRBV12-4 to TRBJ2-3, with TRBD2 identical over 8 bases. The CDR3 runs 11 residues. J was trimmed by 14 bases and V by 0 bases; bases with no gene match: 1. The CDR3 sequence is CASSLAAGAYF. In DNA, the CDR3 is TGTGCCAGCAGTTTAGCAGCGGGAGCGTATTTT.

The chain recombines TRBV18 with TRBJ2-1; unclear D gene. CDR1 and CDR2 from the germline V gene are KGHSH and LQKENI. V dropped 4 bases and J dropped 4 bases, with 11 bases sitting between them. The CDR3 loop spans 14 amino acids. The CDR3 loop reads CASSLLRGYNEQFF. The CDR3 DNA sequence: TGTGCCAGCTCACTGCTGAGAGGATACAATGAGCAGTTCTTC.